The T cell receptor (beta chain) under discussion was sequenced for a study of cytomegalovirus exposure and HLA in healthy donors (dated by TCRdb to about 2017). Describing the broader study: In an earlier analysis of some 610 of the donors, under 300 Gb of sequence data and approximately 120 million unique TCR beta sequences from some 170 million T cells were reported. Roughly 300 gigabases of sequencing data and some 85 million unique TCR sequences were included in an early release covering 550 to 800 HLA-typed donors. Of the 300 to 450 genotyped donors, around 81% fell in the genetic ancestry cluster associated with self-reported Caucasian donors. The study aimed to test whether cataloging public T cell receptors could reveal signatures of past pathogen exposure. Using immunosequencing, the study profiled T cell repertoires from 500 to 800 subjects and related those repertoires to cytomegalovirus serostatus. Along with the approximately 650-subject first cohort, a separate validation cohort of around 120 different subjects was used. To predict cytomegalovirus infection status, the study combined high-throughput TCR immunosequencing, statistical association of individual TCRs with disease status, and machine learning. In a later analysis, previously published TCR beta repertoires from 550 to 750 donors were re-analyzed and high-resolution HLA genotyping was added so that TCR occurrence patterns could be studied. Rather than drawing on any new phenotypic data, the later analysis identified candidate immune exposures from TCR beta sequences and the way those sequences occurred across donors. To decide whether each TCR beta V gene segment behaved as functional or pseudogenic, an earlier analysis of approximately 600 of the donors relied on high-throughput TCR beta sequencing. Donor age, sex, ethnicity and CMV serostatus were collected together with the repertoire data. A later genetic analysis took genome-wide SNP genotypes for about 65% of the 666 donors and used that subset as a discovery cohort. Every repertoire in the discovery cohort had been generated on one and the same sequencing platform. Class I and class II HLA loci were covered by the typing at four-digit resolution. The number of donors typed differed by locus, with about 620-630 for A, B, C, DRB1 and DQB1, 522 for DQA1, about 610 for DPA1, and approximately 470 for DPB1. Because of strong linkage in the cohort, five DR-DQ haplotypes were treated as single units for association and clustering. Among 350 to 400 genotyped donors of the cohort, an average of 235,054 unique TCR beta nucleotide sequences were sequenced per donor, roughly 20% of them non-productive. Study-wide findings and limitations: A total of 150 to 200 TCR beta chains were listed by the study as associated with cytomegalovirus. Some IMGT-functional V segments, including TRBV6-2 and TRBV6-3, could not be distinguished by the 87-base-pair reads and were therefore excluded. Roughly uniform sequencing depth across donors was assumed in presence/absence analyses, although this assumption may not hold. It was suggested by the authors that the approach could potentially be generalized to other disease states and immunological phenotypes. Broadly in line with IMGT annotations, most TCR beta V segments showed up in productive rearrangements about 87% or about 30% of the time in an earlier analysis of several hundred of the donors. A later analysis found that most CMV-associated TCR beta chains appeared HLA-restricted, with HLA associations seemingly driven largely by CMV exposure. For the cohort, immune exposure information was limited to CMV serostatus. A later analysis reported that several top co-occurrence clusters appeared linked to parvovirus B19, influenza, CMV and Epstein-Barr virus. In vitro tests confirmed that a few of the cytomegalovirus-associated TCR beta chains recognize cytomegalovirus antigens. In a later genetic analysis, fewer N-insertions in productive TCRs were reported among donors in an Asian-associated ancestry cluster than the roughly 700-donor mean. In a later analysis, the rate of TCR association differed among HLA loci, with DRB1 alleles having the most associated TCRs and HLA-C alleles having the fewest. Strong co-occurrence of HLA alleles, especially DR and DQ, made assigning TCR associations to individual alleles difficult. HLA typing was unavailable for some donors at each locus, so association tests used only the typed subset. Because counts were too low, some 16 rarely observed V segments, including chromosome 9 orphons, were excluded from the earlier analysis of some 540 of the donors. Linkage disequilibrium might explain the correlated functional status among segregating V segments, but an unknown experimental factor could not be excluded. The classifier was reported to diagnose cytomegalovirus status with high specificity and sensitivity in both the original cohort and the validation cohort. A further reported finding was that TCR beta sequences accurately predicted the HLA-A and HLA-B alleles for most subjects in the first cohort. Across donors, most TCR sequences were observed very rarely, whereas some public TCRs were present in many individuals. A cluster of highly shared sequence variants was judged likely to represent a technical artifact of the sequencing pipeline. The cohort was sequenced for TCR beta chains only, and without alpha or paired-chain data the features that could be detected were limited. In a later analysis, HLA-associated TCR beta chains were found to be more clonally expanded and to have lower generation probabilities than equally common non-associated chains. A later analysis associated about 18,000 TCR beta sequences with specific HLA alleles at a false discovery rate of 0.05. An association between a missense DCLRE1C variant and V-gene and J-gene trimming of TCR beta chains was found in a later genetic analysis and replicated in an independent cohort.

The library came from the immunoSEQ multiplex PCR assay. For the multiplex PCR, a mixture combining 60 forward primers for TCR Vbeta segments and 13 reverse primers for TCR Jbeta segments was used. Amplification of the CDR3 region of rearranged TCR beta genes was performed with a multiplex PCR assay on genomic DNA. The Illumina HiSeq System was used to sequence the amplified TCR beta libraries as 87-base-pair reads. On the authors' methods: A later analysis tallied 75 million to 95 million unique TCR beta chains across the 640 or so repertoires, and approximately 12 million of those chains were shared by two or more donors. To remove PCR and sequencing errors, raw reads were error-corrected and collapsed into unique sequences using a nearest-neighbor algorithm that merged closely related sequences. Alignment of CDR3 sequences to IMGT reference sequences was used to assign V, D and J gene segments. For a sequence to be retained, a match of at least six nucleotides to both a V gene segment and a J gene segment was required. Rearrangements were called productive when the CDR3 lacked stop codons and stayed in frame with V and J; all others were non-productive. CDR3 was defined by IMGT convention, running from the second conserved V-encoded cysteine to the conserved J-encoded phenylalanine. The earlier analysis of about 590 of the donors excluded sequences that lacked an unambiguous match to a single V gene segment. An earlier analysis of several hundred of the donors called V segments functional above 56.7% productive rearrangements and segregating when the between-donor standard deviation exceeded 5%. A statistical classification framework was developed to diagnose cytomegalovirus status using the catalog of TCR beta chain sequences. A later analysis assigned V and J genes by comparing TCR nucleotide sequences with IMGT/GENE-DB human TR gene sequences. Using the TCRdist pipeline, a later analysis assigned CDR3 sequences along with most-parsimonious VDJ recombination scenarios. In a later analysis, every TCR beta chain was defined by the combination of its CDR3 amino acid sequence and its V-gene family, and reads without a unique V-gene family were dropped. A later analysis removed roughly 590 highly shared, low-generation-probability nucleotide sequences to deal with suspected cross-contamination and a sequencing artifact. For each public chain, a later analysis derived a clonal expansion index from normalized ranks of inferred template counts within each repertoire. Generation probabilities in a later analysis came from a VDJ recombination model fitted to out-of-frame rearrangements, and those results were checked against IGoR. Hypergeometric tests were used in a later analysis to score TCR-TCR, TCR-HLA and TCR-CMV co-occurrence, with a repertoire-size bias correction applied to the TCR pairs. False discovery rates were estimated in a later analysis by permuting HLA or CMV assignments 20 times. In a later analysis, co-occurring TCRs were grouped using DBSCAN, with TCRdist sequence similarity added in when clustering inside HLA-allele-positive subsets. For co-occurrence clustering, repertoires with fewer than 30,000 or more than 120,000 public chains were excluded, along with five or six repertoires with anomalous nucleotide sharing. TCRdb took over this immuneACCESS table, retaining in-frame rearrangements with V and J assigned. Such tables are incomplete; in checked studies, under half of the missing clones stem from an unresolved V gene, and the remainder is unexplained. The D gene and trimming were derived from the DNA, and the V and J assignments and clone size from that table. The table of this sample itemizes 200,000 to 250,000 clones. In total, the top ten clones hold around 1.1% of the sample.

In total, roughly 670 healthy bone marrow donors made up the cohort. All cohort members were sampled while nominally healthy, although unrecorded immune exposures were likely present. The donor tested CMV seropositive, placing the donor among the 290 or so seropositive members of the cohort. Each donor provided a peripheral blood sample, and peripheral blood mononuclear cells were used for TCR beta sequencing. Genomic DNA was extracted from the blood cell samples with the Qiagen DNeasy Blood Extraction Kit. The CDR3 sequence holds 15 residues, the cysteine and phenylalanine included. Only CDR3 DNA remains: 45 bases, in frame from the first base. According to the germline V gene, CDR1 reads MNHNS and CDR2 reads SASEGT. Deletion took 4 bases off V and 4 bases off J, with a span of 14 bases between the germline ends. Concerning this clone itself: Its antigen specificity is not known.

Material for sequencing was PBMCs. The chain is encoded by TRBV6-1 joined to TRBJ2-1; D gene: possibly TRBD2, on 6 matching bases. The clonotype was recovered from a girl aged 2 to 10 in good health and CMV-seropositive. The CDR3: CASSVGRTKYNEQFF. The nucleotide sequence reads as follows: TGTGCCAGCAGTGTGGGCCGGACTAAGTACAATGAGCAGTTCTTC.